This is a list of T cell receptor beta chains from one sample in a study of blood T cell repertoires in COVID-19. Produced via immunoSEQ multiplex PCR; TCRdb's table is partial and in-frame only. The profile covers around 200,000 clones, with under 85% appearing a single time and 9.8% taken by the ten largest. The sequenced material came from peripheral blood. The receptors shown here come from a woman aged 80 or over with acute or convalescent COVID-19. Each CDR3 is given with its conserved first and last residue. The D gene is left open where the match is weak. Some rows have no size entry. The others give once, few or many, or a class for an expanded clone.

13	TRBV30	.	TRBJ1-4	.	TGTGCCTGGAGGGGGAGGGGAAATGAAAAACTGTTTTTT	CAWRGRGNEKLFF
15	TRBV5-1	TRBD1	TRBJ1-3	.	TGCGCCAGCAGCTTACAGGGACAGCATCGGGACACCATATATTTT	CASSLQGQHRDTIYF
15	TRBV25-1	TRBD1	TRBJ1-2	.	TGTGCCAGCAGGGGACAGGGGTCGGGTGTCTATGGCTACACCTTC	CASRGQGSGVYGYTF
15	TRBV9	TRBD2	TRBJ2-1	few	TGTGCCAGCAGCGAAACGGGAGGCTCCTACAATGAGCAGTTCTTC	CASSETGGSYNEQFF
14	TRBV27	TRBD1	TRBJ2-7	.	TGTGCCAGCAGCCGGGGACAGGGGGCTAACGAGCAGTACTTC	CASSRGQGANEQYF
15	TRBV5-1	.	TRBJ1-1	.	TGCGCCAGCAGCTTACCTGAGATAACGAACACTGAAGCTTTCTTT	CASSLPEITNTEAFF
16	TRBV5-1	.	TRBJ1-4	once	TGCGCCAGCAGCTTGAGCCCCAGGACAACTAATGAAAAACTGTTTTTT	CASSLSPRTTNEKLFF
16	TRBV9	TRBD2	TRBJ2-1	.	TGTGCCAGCAGTGCCGGGGCGGGAGGGATTTACAATGAGCAGTTCTTC	CASSAGAGGIYNEQFF
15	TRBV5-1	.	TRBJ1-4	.	TGCGCCAGCAGCTTGGCGGACAGCCGTAATGAAAAACTGTTTTTT	CASSLADSRNEKLFF
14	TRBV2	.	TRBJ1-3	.	TGTGCCAGCAGTTTGGGCCTCTCTGGAAACACCATATATTTT	CASSLGLSGNTIYF
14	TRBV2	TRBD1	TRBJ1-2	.	TGTGCCAGCAGCGCGGACAGGGGGCGCAAGGGCTACACCTTC	CASSADRGRKGYTF
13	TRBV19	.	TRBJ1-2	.	TGTGCCAGTAGTAATGGGCCCGGAGGCGGCTACACCTTC	CASSNGPGGGYTF
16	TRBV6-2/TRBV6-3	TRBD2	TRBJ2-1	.	TGTGCCAGCAGCCGGACTAGCGGGGGGGCCAGTGATGAGCAGTTCTTC	CASSRTSGGASDEQFF
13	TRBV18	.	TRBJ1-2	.	TGTGCCAGCTCACCCGGGACTAACTATGGCTACACCTTC	CASSPGTNYGYTF
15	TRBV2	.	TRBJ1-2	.	TGTGCCAGCAGGAGCCTCAGGGGAGAATTCTATGGCTACACCTTC	CASRSLRGEFYGYTF
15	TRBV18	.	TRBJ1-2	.	TGTGCCAGCTCACCGACGGGACAATCCAACTATGGCTACACCTTC	CASSPTGQSNYGYTF
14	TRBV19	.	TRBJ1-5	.	TGTGCCAGTTCCTTTGGAGGGCCCAGAGAGCCCCAGCATTTT	CASSFGGPREPQHF
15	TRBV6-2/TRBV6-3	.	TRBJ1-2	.	TGTGCCAGCAGTTACCCGGATACAGGGAAAGGCGGCTACACCTTC	CASSYPDTGKGGYTF
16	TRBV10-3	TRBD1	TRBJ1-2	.	TGTGCCATCAGTGAGGAGGGGACAGGAGGTGTGTATGGCTACACCTTC	CAISEEGTGGVYGYTF
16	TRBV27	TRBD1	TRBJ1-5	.	TGTGCCAGCAGTGCCCTTCCCGGGACAGTAGTACAGCCCCAGCATTTT	CASSALPGTVVQPQHF
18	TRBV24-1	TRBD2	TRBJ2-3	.	TGTGCCACCAGTGACCGAGGGACTAGCGGGGGTATCACAGATACGCAGTATTTT	CATSDRGTSGGITDTQYF
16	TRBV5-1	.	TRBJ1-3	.	TGCGCCAGCAGCTGGTCGTTAAGTAGCTCTGGAAACACCATATATTTT	CASSWSLSSSGNTIYF